These T cell receptor beta chains were read from a single sample in a study of shared clonotypes between healthy human individuals. The data were produced by immunoSEQ multiplex PCR, yet TCRdb's version contains in-frame clones alone and is incomplete. This sample yields millions of clones, of which roughly 95% are seen a single time; 0.13% belongs to the top ten. Sequencing was performed on naive CD4+ T cells sorted from blood. These receptors originate from a man between 18 and 35 years old in good health. CDR3s leave out the opening cysteine and the closing phenylalanine or tryptophan.

j_gene	v_gene	CDR3aa
TRBJ2-7	TRBV5-5	ASSFVDRPYEQY
TRBJ1-2	TRBV30	AWSSSGSTYGYT
TRBJ1-6	TRBV11-2	ASSSITGSSPLH
TRBJ2-3	TRBV19	ASRHASTDTQY
TRBJ2-2	TRBV9	ASSASGGRAGTGELF
TRBJ2-7	TRBV7-9	ASSLEVRGSYEQY
TRBJ2-7	TRBV11-3	ASIYLGGTGYEQY
TRBJ2-3	TRBV2	ASSKGRPGTDTQY
TRBJ2-4	TRBV4-2	ASSQEGVRQIAKNIQY
TRBJ1-2	TRBV5-6	ASSVNSYGYT
TRBJ2-2	TRBV4-2	ASSQAQRDTGELF
TRBJ1-5	TRBV7-2	ASSLPGNNQPQH
TRBJ1-1	TRBV30	AWSNGGQAF
TRBJ1-4	TRBV4-3	ASSQEGNRAGTGGEKLF
TRBJ2-2	TRBV4-1	ASRPLGRRTGELF
TRBJ2-7	TRBV10-3	AISEVSRGYEQY
TRBJ2-1	TRBV25-1	ASSEGVYNEQF
TRBJ2-2	TRBV10-3	AIGPPTGGNTGELF
TRBJ2-7	TRBV6-6	ASRGQGPGEQY
TRBJ2-3	TRBV4-3	ASSPGTGSGTDTQY
TRBJ2-7	TRBV4-1	ASSQAGLDLSSYEQY
TRBJ2-1	TRBV6-5	ASSSGTGGSYNEQF
TRBJ1-6	TRBV19	ASRWDRGSSPLH
TRBJ1-1	TRBV2	ASSRQGDTEAF
TRBJ2-5	TRBV5-6	ASSSPRTSGETQY
TRBJ1-3	TRBV19	ASSSSWGSGNTIY
TRBJ2-3	TRBV9	ASSVGRGAQLNTDTQY
TRBJ2-4	TRBV2	ASRPEGDIQY
TRBJ1-4	TRBV7-2	ASSSQGTGNEKLF
TRBJ1-6	TRBV6-1	ASSEGTGNSPLH
TRBJ2-3	TRBV29-1	SAAALAGDTDTQY
TRBJ2-1	TRBV7-2	ASSLARQNNEQF
TRBJ2-7	TRBV5-1	ASSLGQGHEQY
TRBJ1-2	TRBV19	ASSRGANYGYT
TRBJ1-3	TRBV18	ASSPDREVSGNTIY
TRBJ2-5	TRBV7-9	ATGRGQETQY
TRBJ1-1	TRBV18	ASSPRDGHTNTEAF
TRBJ1-3	TRBV6-5	ASTGPSSGNTIY
TRBJ1-4	TRBV9	ASSVGSGQGAPGEKLF
TRBJ2-2	TRBV10-3	AISEGQGYGELF
TRBJ2-7	TRBV5-8	ASSLAGTSGGYEQY
TRBJ2-2	TRBV4-3	ASSQKRPQNTGELF
TRBJ1-1	TRBV19	ASSIMAGFNTEAF
TRBJ2-2	TRBV30	AWSLDRPGELF
TRBJ2-7	TRBV7-2	ASSATGAVSYEQY
TRBJ2-7	TRBV7-9	ASSPGLAGVYEQY
TRBJ1-6	TRBV5-5	ASSGSGGERSPLH
TRBJ2-4	TRBV4-1	ASSRGLAGILAKNIQY
TRBJ1-3	TRBV6-1	ASSEAAGGSRGNTIY
TRBJ2-7	TRBV10-2	ASSEFGRSYEQY
TRBJ1-2	TRBV6-1	ASRGRGEKGYT
TRBJ1-5	TRBV28	ASSPIGPSTYQPQH
TRBJ1-5	TRBV7-8	ASSLAHNQPQH
TRBJ2-2	TRBV7-3	ASSLRETGELF
TRBJ2-7	TRBV5-4	ASSLDYEESSYEQY
TRBJ1-5	TRBV15	ATSREEGLQPQH
TRBJ1-1	TRBV10-3	AISATGLNTEAF
TRBJ1-5	TRBV19	ATRGGPEGGQPQH
TRBJ2-7	TRBV18	ASSPPTQTYEQY